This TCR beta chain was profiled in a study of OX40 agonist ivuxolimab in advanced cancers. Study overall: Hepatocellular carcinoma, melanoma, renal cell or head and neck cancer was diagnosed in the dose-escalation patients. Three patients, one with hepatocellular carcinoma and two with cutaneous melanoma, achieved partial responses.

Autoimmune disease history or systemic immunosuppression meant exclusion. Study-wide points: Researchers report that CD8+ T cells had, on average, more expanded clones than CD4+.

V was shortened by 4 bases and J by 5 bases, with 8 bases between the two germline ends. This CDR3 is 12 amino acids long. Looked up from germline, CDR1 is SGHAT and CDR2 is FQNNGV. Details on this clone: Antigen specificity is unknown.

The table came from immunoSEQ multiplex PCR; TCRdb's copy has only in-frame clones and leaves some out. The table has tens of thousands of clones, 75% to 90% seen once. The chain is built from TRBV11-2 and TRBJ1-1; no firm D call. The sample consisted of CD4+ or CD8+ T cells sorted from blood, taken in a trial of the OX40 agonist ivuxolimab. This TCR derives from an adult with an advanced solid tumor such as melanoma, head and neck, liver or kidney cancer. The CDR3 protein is CASSYVGTEAFF. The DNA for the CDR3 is TGTGCCAGCAGCTACGTAGGGACTGAAGCTTTCTTT. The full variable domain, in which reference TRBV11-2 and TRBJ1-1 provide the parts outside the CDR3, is EAGVAQSPRYKIIEKRQSVAFWCNPISGHATLYWYQQILGQGPKLLIQFQNNGVVDDSQLPKDRFSAERLKGVDSTLKIQPAKLEDSAVYLCASSYVGTEAFFGQGTRLTVV.